The T cell receptor beta chain described here comes from a study of Ad26.COV2.S vaccination and SARS-CoV-2 variants. Study context: The vaccine Ad26.COV2.S was put into the muscle once, or twice with 56 days between.

Treatment indicated: over 15 received Ad26.COV2.S at low or high dose, single or two shots; about 5 received placebo; per-sample allocation not given. Day 63 after the first injection of vaccine or placebo was the sampling time. Donor was an adult aged 18-55 years in Boston. Sequenced by immunoSEQ multiplex PCR; TCRdb stores in-frame clones only, minus some. The sample lists a few hundred thousand clones; around 87% were seen once. This material consisted of peripheral blood, taken in a trial of Ad26.COV2.S vaccine versus placebo. The sequence was collected from a person aged 18-65 years who received the Ad26.COV2.S COVID-19 vaccine or a placebo.

The CDR3 is CSASPQTEAFF. CDR3 sequence (DNA): TGCAGTGCTAGTCCCCAGACTGAAGCTTTCTTT. The genes are TRBV20-1 and TRBJ1-1; D is unclear. This CDR3 spans 11 amino acids. Germline values: CDR1 DFQATT, CDR2 SNEGSKA (reference sequence). V dropped 3 bases and J dropped 5 bases, with 7 bases sitting between them.